A selection of T cell receptor beta chains follows, all from one sample in a study of control samples from healthy donors and cancer patients. The protocol was immunoSEQ multiplex PCR, while the TCRdb copy is restricted to in-frame clones and leaves out a portion. The profile shows 65,000 to 85,000 clones, around 87% of them singletons. What was sequenced was PBMCs. Source of these receptors: a woman aged 45-60 years with head and neck cancer. Each CDR3 is given without its conserved first and last residue.

cdr3_aa j_call v_call cdr3_length
SVVMSRGYT TRBJ1-2 TRBV29-1 9
ATSDSPGPGYIGTEAF TRBJ1-1 TRBV24-1 16
ASSLWGEVDEQY TRBJ2-7 TRBV27 12
ASSTRDPGGNTIY TRBJ1-3 TRBV2 13
ASSGLPSNEQY TRBJ2-7 TRBV9 11
AWSGPGTNSPLH TRBJ1-6 TRBV30 12
ASRGGSTTYNEQF TRBJ2-1 TRBV4-2 13
ASSSRDRGPFEKLF TRBJ1-4 TRBV28 14
ASNRTDYGYT TRBJ1-2 TRBV25-1 10
ASSSDWFSGNTIY TRBJ1-3 TRBV6-5 13
ASSLVLGLEEQY TRBJ2-7 TRBV5-1 12
ASSLEGSLRDTQY TRBJ2-3 TRBV5-4 13
ASSVEEGVRETQY TRBJ2-5 TRBV9 13